The 2 T cell receptor beta chains below were found in one sample sequenced in a study of blood T cell repertoires in COVID-19. Data came from immunoSEQ multiplex PCR; TCRdb stores just in-frame clones and leaves some out. The data hold around 100,000 clones, with under 80% observed a single time. The sequenced material came from peripheral blood. All receptors derive from a man between 65 and 85 years old with COVID-19, enrolled during active disease.

This rearrangement joins TRBV5-1 to TRBJ2-3; D may be TRBD2 (6 bases). Germline V gene sequence: CDR1 SGHRS, CDR2 YFSETQ. The CDR3 extends over 13 amino acids. With 3 bases removed from V and 7 bases from J, the gap between germline ends came to 12 bases. CDR3 amino acids: CASSSSGLYTQYF. CDR3 in DNA: TGCGCCAGCAGCTCGAGCGGGCTCTATACGCAGTATTTT.

The CDR3 loop reads CASSLRLGEQFF. CDR3 DNA sequence: TGTGCCAGCAGTTTAAGACTAGGTGAGCAGTTCTTC. The chain combines TRBV28 with TRBJ2-1, with TRBD2 as a possible D gene (6 bases). The CDR3 runs to 12 residues. V lost 2 bases to trimming and J lost 9 bases, with 8 bases between them. The germline gives CDR1 MDHEN, CDR2 SYDVKM.